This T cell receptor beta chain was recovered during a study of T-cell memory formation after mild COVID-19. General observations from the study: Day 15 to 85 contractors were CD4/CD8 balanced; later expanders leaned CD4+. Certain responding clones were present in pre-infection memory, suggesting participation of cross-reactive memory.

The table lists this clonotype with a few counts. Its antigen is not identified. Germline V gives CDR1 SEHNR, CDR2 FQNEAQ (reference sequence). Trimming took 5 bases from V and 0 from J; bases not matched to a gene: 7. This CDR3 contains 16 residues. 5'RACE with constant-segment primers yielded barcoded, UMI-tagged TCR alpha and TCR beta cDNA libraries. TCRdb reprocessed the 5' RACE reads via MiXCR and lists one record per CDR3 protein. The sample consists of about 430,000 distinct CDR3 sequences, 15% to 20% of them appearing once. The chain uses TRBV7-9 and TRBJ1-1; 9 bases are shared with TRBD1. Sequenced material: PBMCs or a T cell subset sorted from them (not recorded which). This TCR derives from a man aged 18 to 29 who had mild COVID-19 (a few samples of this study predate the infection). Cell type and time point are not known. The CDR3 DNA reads TGTGCCAGCAGCGGAGACAGGGGGGCGGTGAACACTGAAGCTTTCTTT. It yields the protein CASSGDRGAVNTEAFF. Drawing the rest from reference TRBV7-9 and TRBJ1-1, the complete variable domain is DTGVSQNPRHKITKRGQNVTFRCDPISEHNRLYWYRQTLGQGPEFLTYFQNEAQLEKSRLLSDRFSAERPKGSFSTLEIQRTEQGDSAMYLCASSGDRGAVNTEAFFGQGTRLTVV.